The 9 T cell receptor beta chains below all came from one sample that was sequenced in a study of T cells in Graves' hyperthyroidism and ophthalmopathy. From RNA transcripts, TCR beta CDR3 regions were amplified. HTBI primers were the set used in a first-round RT-PCR of the TCR CDR3. A single record per CDR3 protein comes from TCRdb applying MiXCR to the multiplex PCR reads. The sample lists about half a million distinct CDR3 sequences; roughly 20% were seen once. The material sequenced was blood. The source of these receptors is a man younger than 30 with Graves' hyperthyroidism.

This chain links TRBV27 with TRBJ1-1, with a possible D match to TRBD1 (5 bases). This CDR3 has 11 amino acids. Germline V gives CDR1 MNHEY, CDR2 SMNVEV (reference sequence). Trimming removed 8 bases at V and 5 bases at J, with 9 bases between. CDR3 sequence reads: CASGWGTEAFF. Written as DNA, the CDR3 is TGTGCCAGCGGCTGGGGGACTGAAGCTTTCTTT.

The J gene is TRBJ2-7, the V gene TRBV11-2; D gene ambiguous. This CDR3 is built from 18 residues. Germline assignment: CDR1 SGHAT and CDR2 FQNNGV. Trimming removed 4 bases at V and 0 bases at J, with 22 bases between. The CDR3 sequence: CASSSYRLKDGRSYEQYF. Written as DNA, the CDR3 is TGTGCCAGCAGCTCGTATCGACTCAAGGACGGCCGCTCCTACGAGCAGTACTTC.

The chain couples TRBV11-2 to TRBJ2-1; no clear D gene. V gave up 5 bases and J gave up 9 bases, with 11 bases separating them. Germline CDR1 and CDR2: SGHAT and FQNNGV. The CDR3 runs 12 residues. The CDR3 sequence is CASSLRTAEQFF. The CDR3 bases are TGTGCCAGCAGCCTCCGAACAGCTGAGCAGTTCTTC.

This clonotype occurred many times. This chain links TRBV6-5 with TRBJ2-7, with 9 bases fitting TRBD1. The CDR3 consists of 14 residues. After removal of 5 bases from V and 3 bases from J, the junction contained 5 bases not matched to a gene. Per germline, CDR1 MNHEY and CDR2 SVGAGI. In DNA form, the CDR3 reads TGTGCCAGCAGTCCCGGGACAGGGTACTACGAGCAGTACTTC. It codes for CASSPGTGYYEQYF.

This clonotype was observed a few times. The chain has TRBV18 and TRBJ1-1; a weak D match, TRBD1 (5 bases). Per germline, CDR1 KGHSH and CDR2 LQKENI. The CDR3 totals 17 residues. V was pared by 6 bases and J by 1 base, with 21 bases between. CDR3 sequence (DNA): TGTGCCAGCTCCTTAGCCCAAATAGGGGCGACGAACACTGAAGCTTTCTTT. Translating gives CASSLAQIGATNTEAFF.

This clonotype has a count of ten or more. This chain links TRBV19 with TRBJ1-1; a weak D match, TRBD1 (6 bases). This CDR3 spans 16 amino acids. From germline, CDR1 is LNHDA and CDR2 SQIVND (reference sequence). The ends were cut back, 6 bases at V and 0 bases at J, with 17 bases in the middle. The CDR3 DNA reads TGTGCCAGTAGCCTATCAGGGGTCACCCTGAACACTGAAGCTTTCTTT. Its translation: CASSLSGVTLNTEAFF.

In its sample, this clonotype was seen many times. At one end the junction does not follow the germline gene, possibly because of a read error. The chain combines TRBV12-3 or TRBV12-4 with TRBJ2-2; D gene unclear. This CDR3 spans 12 amino acids. The CDR3 is CASSLERQELFF. The CDR3 bases are TGTGCCAGCAGCTTAGAGAGACAGGAGCTGTTTTTT.

This clonotype was detected a few times. The rearrangement links TRBV5-1 to TRBJ2-5; TRBD2 is a possible D gene (5 bases). The V and J ends lost 0 bases and 4 bases respectively, with 16 bases between them. CDR3 length equals 16 residues. Germline loops: CDR1 SGHRS, CDR2 YFSETQ. The DNA for the CDR3 is TGCGCCAGCAGCTTGGCCCCACGGCGGGCGGGAGAGACCCAGTACTTC. Translated, it gives CASSLAPRRAGETQYF.

There are many counts of this clonotype. The chain links TRBV7-9 to TRBJ1-1; D is possibly TRBD1 (5 bases). The germline V gene has CDR1 SEHNR and CDR2 FQNEAQ (reference sequence). Trimming shortened V by 5 bases and J by 4 bases, and 14 bases separated the two germline ends. The CDR3 consists of 14 residues. In DNA form, the CDR3 reads TGTGCCAGCAGCCCCACCTGGGGGAGCACTGAAGCTTTCTTT. It encodes CASSPTWGSTEAFF. Using reference TRBV7-9 and TRBJ1-1 for the parts outside the CDR3, the full variable domain is DTGVSQNPRHKITKRGQNVTFRCDPISEHNRLYWYRQTLGQGPEFLTYFQNEAQLEKSRLLSDRFSAERPKGSFSTLEIQRTEQGDSAMYLCASSPTWGSTEAFFGQGTRLTVV.